The T cell receptor beta chain under discussion was sequenced for a study of T cell responses to AZD1222 COVID-19 vaccine (dated by TCRdb to 2020 to 2023). About the study as a whole: A total of more than 230 trial participants underwent TCR sequencing, of whom around 210 had received two doses of AZD1222 and approximately 26 had received two doses of the MenACWY control vaccine. Enrollment into the trials was organized by age into subgroups of 18-55, 56-69 and 70-plus years, and those subgroups contained approximately 150, 30 and 60 TCR-sequenced participants, respectively.

Points the paper makes about the study in general: Conclusions about previously exposed vaccinees are limited, since just a handful of AZD1222 recipients were seropositive for SARS-CoV-2 at baseline. Nearly half of unique spike-specific TCRs reportedly recognized epitopes outside regions mutated in the B.1.351 and B.1.1.7 variants. After two AZD1222 doses, spike-specific TCR breadth and depth were significantly higher than at day 0 and than in MenACWY recipients. No day 14 peak-response samples were available, so repertoires were characterized only after the peak T cell response. CD4 TCRs associated with the vaccine covered the entire spike protein, and the dominant responses were in regions 160-218 and 743-854. Participants were mostly white British, with more females than males. The authors suggested clonal diversity may have been underestimated. In the small 56-69-year group, the increase in depth fell short of significance, most likely because of low power.

The CDR3 regions of human TCRbeta chains were analyzed by immunosequencing. In the source study's methods: Repertoire TCRs were matched against a reference library of SARS-CoV-2-specific TCRs generated with the MIRA antigen-specificity platform. Breadth was defined as the fraction of unique TCRs that were SARS-CoV-2-associated, and depth was defined as the fraction of total T cells that were SARS-CoV-2-associated. Each spike-specific TCR was assigned to its reactive spike region and to a CD4 or CD8 class using the MIRA data. Log10-transformed breadth and depth values were compared by one-way ANOVA with Sidak's multiple comparisons tests. TCRdb's version of the immuneACCESS table is confined to in-frame rearrangements and falls short of the full clone set. An unresolved V gene accounts for under half of the shortfall where checked; the remainder is of unknown origin. V, J and clone size derive from that table, while D and trimming were established from the DNA sequence. The sample includes more than 100,000 clones, with around 87% observed a single time. The ten biggest clones cover just over 2.5% of the sample.

V ends up 4 bases short and J 0 bases short, with an unmatched junction base count of 12. Reading from cysteine to phenylalanine, the CDR3 counts 18 amino acids. Just the 54-base CDR3 DNA is kept, in frame starting at base 1. The germline V gene (reference sequence) yields SEHNR for CDR1 and FQNEAQ for CDR2. In light of the paper, this sample's time point label describes: about 28 days (+/-7) after the second vaccine dose. AZD1222 recipients with second doses at about 4 weeks or about 12 weeks were pooled, because spike-specific TCR depth and breadth did not differ between schedules. The vaccinee samples were drawn from two UK trials, COV001 and COV002, one of which was a single-blind randomized controlled phase 2/3 trial testing AZD1222 (ChAdOx1 nCoV-19) in healthy adults. Trial participant PBMC samples were collected at day 0 and day 28 after the second dose for TCRbeta chain sequencing. Concerning this clone itself: Its antigen remains undetermined. No much larger clone exists at a distance of one base, and base qualities are not known.

This receptor chain uses TRBV7-9 and TRBJ1-1; the central 9 bases match TRBD1. Sequences were derived from peripheral blood, sampled 28 days after the second AZD1222 dose. The TCR comes from an adult who received the AZD1222 COVID-19 vaccine. The CDR3 is CASSSRPRTGVMNTEAFF. The nucleotide sequence is TGTGCCAGCAGCTCCCGGCCTAGGACAGGGGTAATGAACACTGAAGCTTTCTTT. With the portions outside the CDR3 filled from the reference TRBV7-9 and TRBJ1-1 genes, the complete variable region becomes DTGVSQNPRHKITKRGQNVTFRCDPISEHNRLYWYRQTLGQGPEFLTYFQNEAQLEKSRLLSDRFSAERPKGSFSTLEIQRTEQGDSAMYLCASSSRPRTGVMNTEAFFGQGTRLTVV.